This record concerns one T cell receptor beta chain sequence. It lacks a known antigen. Per-base quality was not reported, and no clone a single base away is much larger than it. This sample is drawn from a study of long-term antiretroviral therapy in people with HIV (dated by TCRdb to 2022 to 2024). The study in broad terms: The earliest samples were collected roughly a decade before the 2015 WHO recommendation for immediate ART, at a time when ART was usually postponed until CD4 counts fell. This retrospective serial study examined whether starting ART and sustained HIV suppression were associated with changes in the composition and diversity of the TRB repertoire in peripheral blood. A total of 192 cryopreserved PBMC samples were contributed to the cohort by 30 adults with confirmed HIV infection, with samples collected serially over a mean of roughly six years (range 1-12). Among the approximately 30 participants with HIV, about 11 were female. No cross-contamination during QIAcube processing was shown when test extractions of a monoclonal T-cell line were performed alongside fewer than 35 polyclonal samples. Overall study results and their limits: Inferences about post-ART repertoire changes were limited because no data were available on ART adherence, viral resistance or therapy changes. The samples were dated from the mid-2000s to the late 2010s, and the ART regimens that were used may be less effective than current ART regimens. Since PBMC availability was limited, sequencing covered only the TCR beta chain, with no alpha chain pairing. ART initiation was associated with a significant increase in TRB diversity, but diversity stayed significantly below transplant donor controls even after long-term ART. HIV repertoires had narrower CDR3 length ranges than controls, and the network structure suggested an antigen-experienced repertoire that shifted only slightly toward naive after ART. Because pre-ART samples had limited cell numbers, unsorted PBMC were profiled rather than sorted CD4+ and CD8+ T cells. At every time point, the repertoire was dominated by expanded TRB clones first identified before ART initiation, although this dominance fluctuated and, in many PLHIV, declined after ART.

To be included, a participant needed at least one PBMC sample from before ART initiation plus at least two post-ART samples. Every participant with HIV received treatment in the United States of America. Cryopreserved samples of about 0.95-11 million PBMC were thawed and washed before DNA extraction. At the time of the earliest PBMC sample for each participant with HIV, ages ranged from roughly 20 to 54 years. Per participant, PBMC samples came from 1-4 timepoints prior to ART initiation and 2-8 timepoints following ART initiation, for a median of 7 samples. For every participant, serial HIV viral load, CD4+ T-cell count, ART history and demographic data were obtained. A Qiagen kit on a QIAcube was used to extract genomic DNA from unsorted PBMC, with samples processed in batches of 12. The immunoSEQ hsTCRB v3.0 assay was used at survey level resolution for TRB variable region sequencing. A depth of roughly 35,000-55,000 T-cell genomes per sample was targeted for TRB sequencing. An Illumina MiSeq with a v3 150-cycle kit was used to sequence the pooled TRB libraries. As for how the authors treated the data: Repertoire analysis ran in R within a reproducible Nextflow workflow covering QC, data transformation and analysis. LymphoSeq2, an R package for AIRR-Seq data exploration, was used to implement custom analyses. After excluding several samples that yielded fewer than 5000 total TRB sequences, 188 HIV repertoires remained for analysis. Among the 180 to 200 retained HIV repertoires, 55 to 65 were collected before ART initiation and approximately 130 were collected after ART initiation. Repertoires were downsampled to 5000 TRB nucleotide sequences, with summary statistics averaged over 100 downsampling iterations. The analysis kept only TRB sequences whose CDR3 regions were at least seven amino acids long. A Shannon entropy-derived clonality score and the Gini coefficient were used to measure diversity. In the repertoire networks, any two of the top 5000 CDR3 amino acid sequences were linked whenever the two sequences differed by an edit distance of one. Antigen specificity groups and MHC restriction were predicted for TRB CDR3 amino acid sequences with GLIPH2. Known CMV, EBV, HIV or tissue antigen associations were flagged by matching CDR3 amino acid sequences against VDJdb and McPAS-TCR. Pre-ART, post-ART and control groups were compared with Wilcoxon signed-rank tests and Holm-Bonferroni correction. Sourced from immuneACCESS, this table was stored by TCRdb with only in-frame sequences that have V and J called. A share of the clones is absent; for the studies checked, an unresolved V gene accounts for under half, and the remainder has no known explanation. The V and J calls and clone size come from that table; D and trimming were worked out from the DNA. Here the sample has 20,000 to 25,000 clones; 80% to 95% occur a single time. Together, the top ten hold around 7.9% of the sample.

CDR1 SGHTA and CDR2 FQGTGA are derived from the germline V gene. Trimming takes 5 bases off V and 0 bases off J; junction bases not matched to a gene: 11. The CDR3 sequence holds 18 residues, the cysteine and phenylalanine included. CDR3 DNA is the only sequence kept; it has 54 bases, read in frame from the first base. The origin of this receptor is a woman aged 45 to 65 with HIV. Sequencing used unsorted PBMCs, obtained 4.4 years after starting antiretroviral therapy. The sequence links TRBV7-3 to TRBJ2-3; 10 middle bases align to TRBD1. The nucleotides are TGTGCCAGCAGCCCGTCGGGACAGGGGACCATTAGCACAGATACGCAGTATTTT. The translation is CASSPSGQGTISTDTQYF.